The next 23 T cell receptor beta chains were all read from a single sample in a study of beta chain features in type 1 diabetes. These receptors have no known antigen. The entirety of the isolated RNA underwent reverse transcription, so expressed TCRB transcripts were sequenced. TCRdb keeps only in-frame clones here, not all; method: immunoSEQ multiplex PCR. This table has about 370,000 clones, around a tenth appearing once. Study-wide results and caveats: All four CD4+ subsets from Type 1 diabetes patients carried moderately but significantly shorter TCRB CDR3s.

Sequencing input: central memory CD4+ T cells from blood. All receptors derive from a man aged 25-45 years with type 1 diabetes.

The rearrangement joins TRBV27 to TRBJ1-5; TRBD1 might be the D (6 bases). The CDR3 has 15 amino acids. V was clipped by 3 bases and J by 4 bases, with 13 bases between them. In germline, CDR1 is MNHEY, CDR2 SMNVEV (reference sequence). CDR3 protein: CASSFGGRRNQPQHF. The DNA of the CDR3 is TGTGCCAGCAGTTTCGGGGGGCGACGTAATCAGCCCCAGCATTTT.

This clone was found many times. The CDR3 nucleotides are TGTGCCAGCAGTTTCGTCGATCAGCCCCAGCATTTT. As protein: CASSFVDQPQHF. The chain combines TRBV27 with TRBJ1-5; D not certain. CDR1 and CDR2 from the germline V gene are MNHEY and SMNVEV (reference sequence). The V and J ends lost 3 bases and 5 bases respectively, with 5 bases between them. The CDR3 has 12 amino acids.

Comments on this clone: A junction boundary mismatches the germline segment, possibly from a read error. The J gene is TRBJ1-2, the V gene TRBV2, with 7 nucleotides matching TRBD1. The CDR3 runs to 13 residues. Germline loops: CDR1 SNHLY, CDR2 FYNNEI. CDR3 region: CASREDREDGYTF. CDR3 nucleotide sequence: TGTGCCAGCAGAGAAGACAGGGAGGATGGCTACACCTTC.

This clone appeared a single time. The CDR3 sequence: CAARWGATNEKLFF. CDR3 coding DNA: TGTGCCGCTAGATGGGGCGCAACTAATGAAAAACTGTTTTTT. The genes are TRBV28 and TRBJ1-4; tentative D call: TRBD1 (5 bases). This CDR3 has 14 amino acids. V shed 11 bases and J shed 0 bases, with 13 bases lying between them. Looked up from germline, CDR1 is MDHEN and CDR2 is SYDVKM.

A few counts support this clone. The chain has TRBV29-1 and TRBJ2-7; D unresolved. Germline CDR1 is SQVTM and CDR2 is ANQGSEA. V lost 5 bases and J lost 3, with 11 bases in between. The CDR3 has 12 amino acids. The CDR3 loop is CSVLQTNYEQYF. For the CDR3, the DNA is TGCAGCGTTTTGCAGACCAACTACGAGCAGTACTTC.

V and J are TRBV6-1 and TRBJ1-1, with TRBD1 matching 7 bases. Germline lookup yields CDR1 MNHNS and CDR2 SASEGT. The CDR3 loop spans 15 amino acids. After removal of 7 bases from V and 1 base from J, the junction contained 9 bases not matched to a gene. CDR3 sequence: CASTSAGTANTEAFF. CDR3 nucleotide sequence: TGTGCCAGCACCTCGGCTGGGACAGCGAACACTGAAGCTTTCTTT.

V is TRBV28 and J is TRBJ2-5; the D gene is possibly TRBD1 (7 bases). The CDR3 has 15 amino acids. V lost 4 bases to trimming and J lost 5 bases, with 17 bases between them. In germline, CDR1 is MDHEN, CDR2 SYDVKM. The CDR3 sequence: CASSSAGGMEETQYF. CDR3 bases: TGTGCCAGCAGTTCGGCAGGGGGGATGGAGGAGACCCAGTACTTC.

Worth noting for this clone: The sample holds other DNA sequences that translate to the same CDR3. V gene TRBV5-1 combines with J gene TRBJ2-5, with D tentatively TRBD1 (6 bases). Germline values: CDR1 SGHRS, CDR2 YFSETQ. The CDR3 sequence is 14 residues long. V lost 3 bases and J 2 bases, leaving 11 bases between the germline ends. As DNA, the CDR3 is TGCGCCAGCAGCTCAGGACAGACTCAAGAGACCCAGTACTTC. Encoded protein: CASSSGQTQETQYF.

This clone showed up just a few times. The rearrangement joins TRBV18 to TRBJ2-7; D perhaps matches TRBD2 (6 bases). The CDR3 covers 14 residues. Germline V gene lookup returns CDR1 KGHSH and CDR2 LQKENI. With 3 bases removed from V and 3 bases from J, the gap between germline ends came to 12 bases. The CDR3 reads CASSPGGGYYEQYF. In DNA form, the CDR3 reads TGTGCCAGCTCACCGGGAGGCGGATACTACGAGCAGTACTTC.

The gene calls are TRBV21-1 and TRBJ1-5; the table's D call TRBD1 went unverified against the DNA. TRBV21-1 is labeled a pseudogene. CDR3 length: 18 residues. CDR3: CASSKTGGLPYSNQPQHF. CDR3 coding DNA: TGTGCCAGCAGCAAGACAGGGGGCTTACCTTATAGCAATCAGCCCCAGCATTTT.

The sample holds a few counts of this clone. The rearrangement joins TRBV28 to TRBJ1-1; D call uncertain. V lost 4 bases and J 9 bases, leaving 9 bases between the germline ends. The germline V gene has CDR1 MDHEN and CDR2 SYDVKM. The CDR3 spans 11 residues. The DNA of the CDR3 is TGTGCCAGCAGTTCCTATCCCCAAGCTTTCTTT. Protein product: CASSSYPQAFF.

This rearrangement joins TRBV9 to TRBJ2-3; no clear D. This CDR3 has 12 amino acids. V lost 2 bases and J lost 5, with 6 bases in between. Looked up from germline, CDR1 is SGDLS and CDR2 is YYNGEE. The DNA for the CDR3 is TGTGCCAGCAGCGTCGCTTTAGATACGCAGTATTTT. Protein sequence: CASSVALDTQYF.

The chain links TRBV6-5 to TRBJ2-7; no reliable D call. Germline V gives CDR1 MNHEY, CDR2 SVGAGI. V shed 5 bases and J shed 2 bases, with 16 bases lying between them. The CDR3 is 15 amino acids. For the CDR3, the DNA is TGTGCCAGCAGTCTTGGACCGACGGACCCCTACGAGCAGTACTTC. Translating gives CASSLGPTDPYEQYF.

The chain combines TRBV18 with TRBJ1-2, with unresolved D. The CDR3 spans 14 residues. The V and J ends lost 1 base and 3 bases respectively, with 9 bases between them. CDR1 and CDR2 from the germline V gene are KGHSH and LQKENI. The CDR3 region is CASSPLSGDYGYTF. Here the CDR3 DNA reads TGTGCCAGCTCACCACTGAGTGGGGACTATGGCTACACCTTC.

The CDR3 DNA reads as TGTGCCACCCATGACAGGGCGATCTACGAGCAGTACTTC. Amino acids: CATHDRAIYEQYF. V usage is TRBV28 and J usage is TRBJ2-7, with TRBD1 matching 7 bases. V was clipped by 10 bases and J by 3 bases; unmatched bases: 9. This CDR3 comprises 13 residues. Germline V gene data show CDR1 as MDHEN and CDR2 as SYDVKM.

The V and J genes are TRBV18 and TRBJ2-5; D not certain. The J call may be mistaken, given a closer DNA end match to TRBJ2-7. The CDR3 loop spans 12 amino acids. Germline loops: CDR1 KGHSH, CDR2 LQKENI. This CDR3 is CASSPSSGEQYF. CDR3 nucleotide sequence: TGTGCCAGCTCACCATCGTCCGGCGAGCAGTACTTC.

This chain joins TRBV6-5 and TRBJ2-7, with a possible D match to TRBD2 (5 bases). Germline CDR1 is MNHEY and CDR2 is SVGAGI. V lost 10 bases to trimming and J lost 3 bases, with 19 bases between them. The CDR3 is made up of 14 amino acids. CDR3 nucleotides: TGTGCCACAATGAGGGAATCAGCTAGCTACGAGCAGTACTTC. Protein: CATMRESASYEQYF.

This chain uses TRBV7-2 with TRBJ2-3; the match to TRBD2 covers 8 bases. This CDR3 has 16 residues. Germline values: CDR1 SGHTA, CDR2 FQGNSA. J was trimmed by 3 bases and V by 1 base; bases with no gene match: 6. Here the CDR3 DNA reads TGTGCCAGCAGCTTAGAGGCGGGAGGCTGGACAGATACGCAGTATTTT. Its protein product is CASSLEAGGWTDTQYF.

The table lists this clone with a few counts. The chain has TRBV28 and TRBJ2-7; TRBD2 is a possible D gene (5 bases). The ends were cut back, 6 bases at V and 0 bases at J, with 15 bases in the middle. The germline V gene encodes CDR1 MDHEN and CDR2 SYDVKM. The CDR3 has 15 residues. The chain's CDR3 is CASSPGARVSYEQYF. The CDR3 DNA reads TGTGCCAGCAGCCCCGGTGCGCGGGTCTCCTACGAGCAGTACTTC.

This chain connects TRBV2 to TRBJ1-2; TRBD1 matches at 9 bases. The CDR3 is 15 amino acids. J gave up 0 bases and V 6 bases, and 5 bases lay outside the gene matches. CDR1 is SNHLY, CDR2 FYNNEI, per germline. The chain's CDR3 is CASRRDREANYGYTF. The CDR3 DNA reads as TGTGCCAGCAGGAGGGACAGGGAAGCTAACTATGGCTACACCTTC. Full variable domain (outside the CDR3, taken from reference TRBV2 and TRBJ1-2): EPEVTQTPSHQVTQMGQEVILRCVPISNHLYFYWYRQILGQKVEFLVSFYNNEISEKSEIFDDQFSVERPDGSNFTLKIRSTKLEDSAMYFCASRRDREANYGYTFGSGTRLTVV.

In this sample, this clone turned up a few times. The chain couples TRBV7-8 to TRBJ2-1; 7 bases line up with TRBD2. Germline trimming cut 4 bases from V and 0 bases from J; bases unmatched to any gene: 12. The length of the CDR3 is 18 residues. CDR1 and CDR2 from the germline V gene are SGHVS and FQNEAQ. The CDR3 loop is CASSSRGASGSSYNEQFF. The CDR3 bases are TGTGCCAGCAGCTCCCGAGGGGCTAGCGGAAGCTCCTACAATGAGCAGTTCTTC.

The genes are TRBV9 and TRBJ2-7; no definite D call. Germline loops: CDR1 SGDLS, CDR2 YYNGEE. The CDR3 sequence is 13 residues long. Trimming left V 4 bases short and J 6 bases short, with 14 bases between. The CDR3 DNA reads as TGTGCCAGCAGCCAAGAAGCAGGTCTCGAGCAGTACTTC. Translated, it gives CASSQEAGLEQYF.

The CDR3 region is CASSLLGRGDYGYTF. In DNA form, the CDR3 reads TGTGCCAGCAGCTTACTCGGTAGGGGCGACTATGGCTACACCTTC. The chain links TRBV7-2 to TRBJ1-2; D perhaps matches TRBD1 (5 bases). The germline V and J ends were trimmed by 2 bases and 3 bases, with 13 bases remaining between them. Germline CDR1 SGHTA, CDR2 FQGNSA. The CDR3 consists of 15 residues.